These 21 T cell receptor beta chains originate from one sample sequenced in a study of beta chain features in type 1 diabetes. Study-wide results and limits: Researchers report that Type 1 diabetes patients had moderately but significantly shorter TCRB CDR3s across all four CD4+ subsets.

TCRB transcripts that were expressed got sequenced, as all of the isolated RNA had been reverse transcribed. Using immunoSEQ multiplex PCR, the repertoire was profiled, and TCRdb retains in-frame clones only, with some absent. Altogether around 340,000 clones are present, 9.3% being singletons, with the ten largest covering roughly 0.99%. No antigens are known for them. Input material: central memory CD4+ T cells from blood. The receptors stem from a man aged 25 to 40 with type 1 diabetes.

This clone was detected a few times. This chain links TRBV7-8 with TRBJ2-1; TRBD1 is a possible D gene (7 bases). Trimming cost V 2 bases and J 4 bases, with 12 bases left between them. The CDR3 runs 15 residues. Germline CDR1 reads SGHVS; CDR2 reads FQNEAQ. Written as DNA, the CDR3 is TGTGCCAGCAGCTTATCGGAGGGGGCTTACAATGAGCAGTTCTTC. This translates into CASSLSEGAYNEQFF.

This clone was seen ten or more times. The chain carries TRBV29-1 and TRBJ2-1, with 7 nucleotides matching TRBD1. Germline V CDR1 and CDR2: SQVTM, ANQGSEA. Trimming cost V 2 bases and J 9 bases; bases outside gene matches: 13. CDR3 length equals 15 residues. For the CDR3, the DNA is TGCAGCGTTGAATGGCCCCCGACAGGGTCGGGTGAGCAGTTCTTC. It codes for CSVEWPPTGSGEQFF.

CDR3 in DNA: TGTGCCAGCAGCCCTGACAGGGGTGGGGGCTACACCTTC. This codes for CASSPDRGGGYTF. The V call is TRBV7-9, the J call TRBJ1-2, with TRBD1 identical over 8 bases. Germline V lookup: CDR1 SEHNR, CDR2 FQNEAQ (reference sequence). V lost 5 bases to trimming and J lost 8 bases; unmatched junction nucleotides: 7. This CDR3 has 13 amino acids. The variable domain in full, with the rest retrieved from reference TRBV7-9 and TRBJ1-2, is DTGVSQNPRHKITKRGQNVTFRCDPISEHNRLYWYRQTLGQGPEFLTYFQNEAQLEKSRLLSDRFSAERPKGSFSTLEIQRTEQGDSAMYLCASSPDRGGGYTFGSGTRLTVV.

This clone showed up just a few times. The genes are TRBV7-2 and TRBJ2-1, with D perhaps matching TRBD1 (6 bases). Trimming took 11 bases from V and 0 from J, leaving 23 bases between them. The CDR3 has 17 amino acids. Germline CDR1 reads SGHTA; CDR2 reads FQGNSA. In DNA form, the CDR3 reads TGTGCCGCTGAGGGACCCCGAGAAGGGGGCTCCTACAATGAGCAGTTCTTC. Encoded protein: CAAEGPREGGSYNEQFF.

This clone appeared a few times. The chain recombines TRBV28 with TRBJ2-7; a possible D gene is TRBD1 (6 bases). CDR3 length equals 13 residues. CDR1 and CDR2 (germline): MDHEN, SYDVKM. Trimming removed 7 bases at V and 3 bases at J, with 13 bases between. Written as DNA, the CDR3 is TGTGCCAGCACACTACAGGGTTACTACGAGCAGTACTTC. This gives the protein CASTLQGYYEQYF.

The chain has TRBV11-2 and TRBJ1-1; no clear D gene. This CDR3 is 13 amino acids long. V was shortened by 5 bases and J by 2 bases, with 9 bases between the two germline ends. Germline V gives CDR1 SGHAT, CDR2 FQNNGV. CDR3: CASSQNRNTEAFF. Here the CDR3 DNA reads TGTGCCAGCAGCCAAAATCGCAACACTGAAGCTTTCTTT. Filled out from reference TRBV11-2 and TRBJ1-1, the complete variable domain reads EAGVAQSPRYKIIEKRQSVAFWCNPISGHATLYWYQQILGQGPKLLIQFQNNGVVDDSQLPKDRFSAERLKGVDSTLKIQPAKLEDSAVYLCASSQNRNTEAFFGQGTRLTVV.

V and J are TRBV4-3 and TRBJ2-2; D possibly corresponds to TRBD1 (5 bases). V shed 1 base and J shed 3 bases, with 12 bases lying between them. Germline assignment: CDR1 LGHNA and CDR2 YSLEER. The CDR3 loop spans 16 amino acids. The CDR3, as DNA: TGCGCCAGCAGCCAAGTGTTAAGGGGCTACACCGGGGAGCTGTTTTTT. The encoded protein is CASSQVLRGYTGELFF.

This clone was found a few times. This sequence joins TRBV28 and TRBJ1-1; TRBD1 is a possible D gene (5 bases). Trimming left V 5 bases short and J 5 bases short, with 15 bases between. The CDR3 totals 14 residues. CDR1 and CDR2 from the germline V gene are MDHEN and SYDVKM. Here the CDR3 DNA reads TGTGCCAGCAGTCTCCCCAGGGTGCGTACTGAAGCTTTCTTT. Translated: CASSLPRVRTEAFF.

The chain couples TRBV30 to TRBJ2-3, with 9 bases identical to TRBD2. Trimming took 3 bases from V and 2 from J; bases not matched to a gene: 3. The germline gives CDR1 GTSNPN, CDR2 SVGIG (reference sequence). This CDR3 has 14 amino acids. Here the CDR3 DNA reads TGTGCCTGGAGGCCGGGACTAGCCACAGATACGCAGTATTTT. Its translation: CAWRPGLATDTQYF.

This clone was detected only a few times. The chain joins TRBV19 to TRBJ2-6; D unresolved. Trimming removed 5 bases at V and 0 bases at J, with 11 bases between. Germline V gives CDR1 LNHDA, CDR2 SQIVND (reference sequence). This CDR3 has 16 amino acids. CDR3 protein: CASSFSRSSGANVLTF. CDR3 in DNA: TGTGCCAGTAGTTTCTCTCGGTCCTCTGGGGCCAACGTCCTGACTTTC. Full variable domain (outside the CDR3, taken from reference TRBV19 and TRBJ2-6): DGGITQSPKYLFRKEGQNVTLSCEQNLNHDAMYWYRQDPGQGLRLIYYSQIVNDFQKGDIAEGYSVSREKKESFPLTVTSAQKNPTAFYLCASSFSRSSGANVLTFGAGSRLTVL.

CDR3 residues: CASSFTGGSETQYF. The CDR3 DNA reads as TGTGCCAGCAGCTTTACAGGGGGCAGCGAGACCCAGTACTTC. The chain combines TRBV11-2 with TRBJ2-5; 9 bases match TRBD1. Germline V CDR1 and CDR2: SGHAT, FQNNGV. J lost 5 bases, V lost 3 bases, and 4 bases had no gene match. There are 14 residues in the CDR3.

The rearrangement joins TRBV15 to TRBJ1-5; D uncertain. The ends were cut back, 8 bases at V and 1 base at J, with 12 bases in the middle. CDR1 is LNHNV, CDR2 YYDKDF, per germline (reference sequence). The CDR3 extends over 14 amino acids. CDR3 protein: CATHLPASNQPQHF. CDR3 nucleotides: TGTGCCACCCACTTACCAGCAAGCAATCAGCCCCAGCATTTT.

The V call is TRBV5-1, the J call TRBJ2-3, with D uncertain. This CDR3 comprises 14 residues. Germline V gives CDR1 SGHRS, CDR2 YFSETQ. Deletions cut 3 bases from V and 3 bases from J, with 11 bases between. CDR3 coding DNA: TGCGCCAGCAGCTCCCGAATAGGGACAGATACGCAGTATTTT. Protein product: CASSSRIGTDTQYF.

This clone has just a few counts. The J gene is TRBJ1-3, the V gene TRBV30; possibly TRBD1 for D (5 bases). V was trimmed by 8 bases and J by 14 bases, leaving 19 bases between them. From germline, CDR1 is GTSNPN and CDR2 SVGIG (reference sequence). The CDR3 is 11 amino acids. The CDR3 nucleotides are TGTGCCGGAGAGACAGTCCCTTATTTATATTTT. The encoded protein is CAGETVPYLYF.

The table lists this clone with a few counts. CDR3 loop: CASSQDPGGSDTQYF. The CDR3 DNA sequence: TGCGCCAGCAGCCAAGATCCCGGGGGATCAGATACGCAGTATTTT. The chain joins TRBV4-1 to TRBJ2-3; perhaps TRBD2 as D (6 bases). The germline gives CDR1 MGHRA, CDR2 YSYEKL. This CDR3 comprises 15 residues. Between the trimmed V and J ends, which lost 0 bases and 4 bases, there was a span of 11 bases.

In this sample, this clone turned up many times. The rearrangement uses TRBV4-3 and TRBJ1-2, with TRBD1 matching over 8 bases. Germline CDR1 is LGHNA and CDR2 is YSLEER. The V and J ends lost 2 bases and 4 bases, in that order; junction bases with no gene match: 6. The CDR3 covers 15 residues. Here the CDR3 reads CASSQSRDRGYGYTF. DNA for the CDR3: TGCGCCAGCAGCCAAAGTCGCGACAGGGGCTATGGCTACACCTTC.

As to this clone: Other DNA sequences in this specimen translate into the identical CDR3. The rearrangement joins TRBV7-8 to TRBJ1-2; 7 bases align to TRBD1. CDR1 SGHVS and CDR2 FQNEAQ come from the germline V gene. J was trimmed by 4 bases and V by 1 base; bases with no gene match: 0. The CDR3 contains 13 residues. In DNA, the CDR3 is TGTGCCAGCAGCTTAGACAGGGGCTATGGCTACACCTTC. Protein sequence: CASSLDRGYGYTF.

CDR3: CASSLVLVQAGAEDTQYF. In nucleotides, the CDR3 is TGTGCCAGCAGCTTAGTTTTAGTCCAAGCGGGGGCTGAAGATACGCAGTATTTT. This chain links TRBV7-2 with TRBJ2-3; 8 bases are a match to TRBD2. The CDR3 sequence is 18 residues long. Germline CDR1 SGHTA, CDR2 FQGNSA. The V segment lost 1 base and the J segment 5 bases; nucleotides outside the gene matches: 14. Combining the CDR3 with reference TRBV7-2 and TRBJ2-3 gives the whole variable domain GAGVSQSPSNKVTEKGKDVELRCDPISGHTALYWYRQSLGQGLEFLIYFQGNSAPDKSGLPSDRFSAERTGGSVSTLTIQRTQQEDSAVYLCASSLVLVQAGAEDTQYFGPGTRLTVL.

The gene calls are TRBV5-4 and TRBJ1-3; D not certain. The CDR3 extends over 14 amino acids. V was shortened by 1 base and J by 3 bases, with 8 bases between the two germline ends. From germline, CDR1 is SGHNT and CDR2 YYREEE (reference sequence). As DNA, the CDR3 is TGTGCCAGCAGCTTGATGTCGGTTGGAAACACCATATATTTT. Amino acid sequence: CASSLMSVGNTIYF.

This clone was found a few times. V gene TRBV5-6 combines with J gene TRBJ2-7; D unclear. The CDR3 is 14 residues long. Germline CDR1 and CDR2: SGHDT and YYEEEE. Trimming removed 4 bases from V and 6 bases from J, with 17 bases in between. CDR3 region: CASSTVLDRAEQYF. The CDR3 nucleotides are TGTGCCAGCAGCACGGTGCTAGATCGGGCCGAGCAGTACTTC.

This clone was observed at least ten times. The chain is built from TRBV10-3 and TRBJ1-3; 7 bases map to TRBD1. V trimming: 4 bases; J trimming: 1 base; junction bases outside the gene matches: 4. Germline V gene data show CDR1 as ENHRY and CDR2 as SYGVKD. The CDR3 spans 15 residues. The CDR3 sequence is CAISGLTGSGNTIYF. CDR3 sequence (DNA): TGTGCCATCAGTGGCCTGACAGGGTCTGGAAACACCATATATTTT.